The following is a T cell receptor beta chain sequence with its context. No antigen is known for it. The protocol was immunoSEQ multiplex PCR, while the TCRdb copy is restricted to in-frame clones and leaves out a portion. This repertoire shows around 30,000 clones, around nine tenths found once; its top ten account for 3.5%. Germline V gene sequence: CDR1 SGHVS, CDR2 FQNEAQ. V gave up 3 bases and J gave up 1 base, with 6 bases separating them. The CDR3 totals 13 residues. The data were taken from a study of neoadjuvant anti-PD-1 for oral cavity cancer. Study-wide results and caveats: TCR analyses covered only a few patients per response group.

Sequencing was performed on PBMCs, taken before nivolumab (anti-PD-1) treatment. The chain links TRBV7-8 to TRBJ1-1; D unresolved. This clonotype was obtained from a person aged 35-79 years with oral cavity squamous cell carcinoma. The CDR3 here is CASSFLANTEAFF. CDR3 DNA: TGTGCCAGCAGCTTCTTGGCGAACACTGAAGCTTTCTTT.